One and the same sample provided the 21 T cell receptor beta chains below, sequenced in a study of identical twins. TCRdb processed the 5' RACE reads anew with MiXCR; each CDR3 protein has one entry. There are 420,000 or so distinct CDR3 sequences in the sample; less than 20% occur only once, and 10% to 15% lies in the top ten. The sequencing sample was made of naive T cells sorted from blood. The source of these receptors is a man over 45 in good health.

This clonotype is a singleton in its sample. This chain joins TRBV18 and TRBJ1-5; the match to TRBD1 covers 7 bases. The CDR3 contains 13 residues. Germline V gives CDR1 KGHSH, CDR2 LQKENI. J was trimmed by 9 bases and V by 5 bases; bases with no gene match: 7. The CDR3 loop is CASSRQGLGPQHF. The CDR3 bases are TGTGCCAGCTCAAGACAGGGTTTGGGGCCCCAGCATTTT. The complete variable domain, with remaining parts taken from reference TRBV18 and TRBJ1-5, reads NAGVMQNPRHLVRRRGQEARLRCSPMKGHSHVYWYRQLPEEGLKFMVYLQKENIIDESGMPKERFSAEFPKEGPSILRIQQVVRGDSAAYFCASSRQGLGPQHFGDGTRLSIL.

This clonotype has a count of ten or more. V gene TRBV2 combines with J gene TRBJ1-1; 8 nucleotides line up with TRBD1. V gave up 3 bases and J gave up 8 bases; unmatched junction bases: 14. The CDR3 is 16 amino acids. In germline, CDR1 is SNHLY, CDR2 FYNNEI. The chain's CDR3 is CASSEQAVRQGLEAFF. CDR3 nucleotides: TGTGCCAGCAGTGAGCAGGCGGTTCGACAGGGGTTAGAAGCTTTCTTT. The complete variable domain, with remaining parts taken from reference TRBV2 and TRBJ1-1, reads EPEVTQTPSHQVTQMGQEVILRCVPISNHLYFYWYRQILGQKVEFLVSFYNNEISEKSEIFDDQFSVERPDGSNFTLKIRSTKLEDSAMYFCASSEQAVRQGLEAFFGQGTRLTVV.

Only a few counts were recorded for this clonotype. For the CDR3, the DNA is TGCGCCAGCAGCCAAGATGGAACAGGGATGCAGCCCCAGCATTTT. Amino acid sequence: CASSQDGTGMQPQHF. The chain joins TRBV4-3 to TRBJ1-5; a weak D match, TRBD1 (6 bases). Trimming took 0 bases from V and 7 from J, leaving 13 bases between them. From germline, CDR1 is LGHNA and CDR2 YSLEER. The CDR3 length is 15 residues.

V and J are TRBV24-1 and TRBJ2-1; the D gene is possibly TRBD1 (6 bases). This CDR3 spans 17 amino acids. Germline CDR1 and CDR2: KGHDR and SFDVKD. The ends were cut back, 4 bases at V and 1 base at J, with 16 bases in the middle. This CDR3 reads CATSDRYRVHSYNEQFF. The CDR3 DNA reads as TGTGCCACCAGTGACCGGTACAGGGTCCATTCCTACAATGAGCAGTTCTTC.

On this clonotype itself: Being one base from a much bigger clone, this may be a read error. The chain couples TRBV6-5 to TRBJ1-1; 11 nucleotides line up with TRBD1. Looked up from germline, CDR1 is MNHEY and CDR2 is SVGAGI. V was clipped by 5 bases and J by 5 bases; unmatched bases: 7. The CDR3 extends over 15 amino acids. The CDR3 is CASSHTGQGVTEAFF. CDR3 in DNA: TGTGCCAGCAGTCACACGGGACAGGGGGTTACTGAAGCTTTCTTT.

In this sample, this clonotype turned up a few times. The rearrangement links TRBV3-1 to TRBJ2-5, with D perhaps given as TRBD1 or TRBD2 (7 bases each). The CDR3 is 15 amino acids. Trimming cost V 0 bases and J 5 bases, with 13 bases left between them. Germline values: CDR1 LGHDT, CDR2 YNNKEL (reference sequence). CDR3 in amino acids: CASSQDARGGETQYF. The CDR3 region has the DNA TGTGCCAGCAGCCAAGATGCCAGGGGGGGTGAGACCCAGTACTTC.

This rearrangement joins TRBV28 to TRBJ2-5; 8 bases are shared with TRBD1. The CDR3 runs 18 residues. CDR1 MDHEN and CDR2 SYDVKM come from the germline V gene. Losses at the gene ends were 6 bases for V and 2 bases for J; bases not matched to a gene: 17. CDR3 sequence reads: CASRRLRPAGGTQETQYF. CDR3 coding DNA: TGTGCCAGCAGACGACTCCGACCGGCAGGGGGCACACAAGAGACCCAGTACTTC.

Ten or more counts support this clonotype. This chain links TRBV29-1 with TRBJ2-5; 10 bases fit TRBD1. From germline, CDR1 is SQVTM and CDR2 ANQGSEA. J was trimmed by 4 bases and V by 7 bases; bases with no gene match: 9. The CDR3 is 14 residues long. The CDR3 protein is CSGFGDRGRETQYF. DNA for the CDR3: TGCAGCGGCTTTGGGGACAGGGGACGAGAGACCCAGTACTTC.

This clonotype was observed at least ten times. This chain connects TRBV6-2 or TRBV6-3 to TRBJ2-3; 7 nucleotides align to TRBD1. The CDR3 contains 16 residues. CDR1 and CDR2 (germline): MNHEY, SVGEGT. V dropped 5 bases and J dropped 1; count of bases not matched to a gene: 9. The CDR3 region has the DNA TGTGCCAGCAGTCGTCACCGGGACAGCCGCACAGATACGCAGTATTTT. This gives the protein CASSRHRDSRTDTQYF.

This clonotype was counted ten times or more. The gene calls are TRBV24-1 and TRBJ2-3; D gene ambiguous. Trimming cost V 3 bases and J 3 bases, with 15 bases left between them. In germline, CDR1 is KGHDR, CDR2 SFDVKD. This CDR3 is built from 16 residues. The CDR3 is CATSDRMVYGTDTQYF. The CDR3, as DNA: TGTGCCACCAGTGATCGAATGGTCTATGGGACAGATACGCAGTATTTT.

The rearrangement uses TRBV20-1 and TRBJ2-6; 7 positions agree with TRBD2. The CDR3 has 17 residues. Germline-derived CDR1 and CDR2 are DFQATT and SNEGSKA (reference sequence). Unmatched junction bases numbered 6, after V lost 0 bases and J lost 1 base. The CDR3 reads CSARDWAGASGANVLTF. CDR3 bases: TGCAGTGCTAGAGATTGGGCGGGAGCTTCTGGGGCCAACGTCCTGACTTTC.

J is TRBJ1-5 and V is TRBV12-3 or TRBV12-4; D is perhaps TRBD1 (5 bases). CDR3 length equals 13 residues. V was shortened by 6 bases and J by 5 bases, with 11 bases between the two germline ends. CDR3: CASRGRGYQPQHF. Here the CDR3 DNA reads TGTGCCAGCAGGGGAAGGGGATATCAGCCCCAGCATTTT.

The chain links TRBV29-1 to TRBJ2-7; 7 bases are shared with TRBD1. The CDR3 spans 11 residues. With 4 bases clipped from V and 5 bases from J, the junction kept 2 bases outside the gene matches. Germline V lookup: CDR1 SQVTM, CDR2 ANQGSEA. Here the CDR3 reads CSVATGHEQYF. DNA for the CDR3: TGCAGCGTTGCGACAGGGCACGAGCAGTACTTC.

This clonotype was recorded a few times. This sequence joins TRBV6-2 or TRBV6-3 and TRBJ2-3, with TRBD2 identical over 8 bases. The CDR3 covers 13 residues. CDR1 and CDR2 from the germline V gene are MNHEY and SVGEGT. V gave up 7 bases and J gave up 8 bases; unmatched junction bases: 8. CDR3 loop: CASIRLAGGTQYF. The CDR3 coding sequence is TGTGCCAGCATCCGGCTAGCGGGTGGTACGCAGTATTTT.

This clonotype was seen more than once but under ten times. The rearrangement uses TRBV5-6 and TRBJ1-5, with no clear D. Per the germline V gene, CDR1 is SGHDT and CDR2 is YYEEEE. V was shortened by 2 bases and J by 7 bases, with 7 bases between the two germline ends. The CDR3 runs to 12 residues. As DNA, the CDR3 is TGTGCCAGCAGCTTCCGTGAGCAGCCCCAGCATTTT. Protein product: CASSFREQPQHF.

The chain has TRBV4-3 and TRBJ2-1, with D possibly matching TRBD2 (6 bases). The CDR3 is 17 amino acids. The germline V and J ends were trimmed by 1 base and 3 bases, with 16 bases remaining between them. CDR1 is LGHNA and CDR2 is YSLEER in the germline V gene. The CDR3 is CASSQVDSGQIYNEQFF. DNA of the CDR3: TGCGCCAGCAGCCAAGTTGATAGCGGACAAATCTACAATGAGCAGTTCTTC.

In its sample, this clonotype was seen a few times. V usage is TRBV3-1 and J usage is TRBJ2-2; no reliable D call. V was shortened by 7 bases and J by 4 bases, with 13 bases between the two germline ends. Looked up from germline, CDR1 is LGHDT and CDR2 is YNNKEL (reference sequence). This CDR3 region has 14 residues. The CDR3 region is CASTLFVGTGELFF. The DNA for the CDR3 is TGTGCCAGCACCCTGTTCGTAGGCACCGGGGAGCTGTTTTTT. Full variable domain (remainder filled in from reference TRBV3-1 and TRBJ2-2): DTAVSQTPKYLVTQMGNDKSIKCEQNLGHDTMYWYKQDSKKFLKIMFSYNNKELIINETVPNRFSPKSPDKAHLNLHINSLELGDSAVYFCASTLFVGTGELFFGEGSRLTVL.

This clonotype came up a few times. V gene TRBV12-3 or TRBV12-4 combines with J gene TRBJ1-5; tentatively, D is TRBD1 (6 bases). This CDR3 has 14 residues. V dropped 5 bases and J dropped 4 bases, with 12 bases sitting between them. The CDR3 is CASSTSTGNQPQHF. In DNA form, the CDR3 reads TGTGCCAGCAGTACTAGTACAGGGAATCAGCCCCAGCATTTT.

This clonotype was seen a few times. The V gene is TRBV4-1, the J gene TRBJ1-2; D is unclear. The CDR3 runs to 14 residues. V was pared by 2 bases and J by 7 bases, with 14 bases between. In germline, CDR1 is MGHRA, CDR2 YSYEKL. The CDR3 is CASSQRPVGSGYTF. As DNA, the CDR3 is TGCGCCAGCAGCCAACGACCGGTGGGTTCTGGCTACACCTTC.

This clonotype was counted between two and nine times. DNA of the CDR3: TGTGCCAGCAGCTCGGCGTGGACGAGGTCACCCCTCCACTTT. Translation: CASSSAWTRSPLHF. The chain recombines TRBV7-2 with TRBJ1-6, with D hard to call. The CDR3 sequence is 14 residues long. Germline V gene data show CDR1 as SGHTA and CDR2 as FQGNSA. The germline V and J ends were trimmed by 4 bases and 10 bases, with 14 bases remaining between them.

The chain employs TRBV7-9 and TRBJ2-3, with D unresolved. CDR1 SEHNR and CDR2 FQNEAQ come from the germline V gene (reference sequence). The CDR3 has 17 amino acids. V lost 0 bases and J 0 bases, leaving 13 bases between the germline ends. CDR3 loop: CASSLAWAVESTDTQYF. In nucleotides, the CDR3 is TGTGCCAGCAGCTTAGCCTGGGCTGTAGAAAGCACAGATACGCAGTATTTT.